A single sample gave rise to the 17 T cell receptor beta chains below, sequenced in a study of blood T cell repertoires in COVID-19. This table comes from immunoSEQ multiplex PCR, and its TCRdb copy is limited to in-frame clones, with some not included. The sample lists 170,000 or so clones, around nine tenths occurring once. Sequencing used peripheral blood. Receptors were obtained from a woman aged 18 to 35 who had recovered from COVID-19.

The chain combines TRBV7-6 with TRBJ2-3, with D maybe TRBD2 (6 bases). Trimming stripped 4 bases from V and 5 bases from J, with 19 bases between. This CDR3 contains 16 residues. Germline values: CDR1 SGHVS, CDR2 FNYEAQ. The CDR3 DNA reads as TGTGCCAGCAGCTCAAGAGCTAGCGCCCGGGGAGATACGCAGTATTTT. This encodes CASSSRASARGDTQYF.

The rearrangement links TRBV5-5 to TRBJ1-1; unclear D gene. Trimming stripped 4 bases from V and 3 bases from J, with 22 bases between. Per germline, CDR1 SGHKS and CDR2 YYEKEE (reference sequence). The CDR3 sequence is 17 residues long. The CDR3 loop reads CASSSSPGIGGHTEAFF. Here the CDR3 DNA reads TGTGCCAGCAGCAGCAGCCCGGGGATTGGCGGTCACACTGAAGCTTTCTTT.

The DNA of the CDR3 is TGCGCCAGCAGCCAAGATCTAGGCGGGGGGGTGGATACGCAGTATTTT. It encodes CASSQDLGGGVDTQYF. The genes are TRBV4-3 and TRBJ2-3, with 9 bases matching TRBD2. The CDR3 totals 16 residues. J was trimmed by 6 bases and V by 0 bases; bases with no gene match: 7. Germline V lookup: CDR1 LGHNA, CDR2 YSLEER.

This chain uses TRBV15 with TRBJ2-1; D perhaps matches TRBD2 (5 bases). The germline V gene encodes CDR1 LNHNV and CDR2 YYDKDF (reference sequence). The CDR3 sequence is 12 residues long. V was trimmed by 3 bases and J by 13 bases, leaving 13 bases between them. In DNA form, the CDR3 reads TGTGCCACCAGCAGGGGTAACGGGGTCCAGTTCTTC. Protein sequence: CATSRGNGVQFF.

The V and J genes are TRBV5-6 and TRBJ2-7; possibly TRBD1 for D (5 bases). Trimming took 4 bases from V and 2 from J, leaving 13 bases between them. Germline CDR1 is SGHDT and CDR2 is YYEEEE. The CDR3 contains 14 residues. In nucleotides, the CDR3 is TGTGCCAGCAGCCGAGCCGCCAGGGCCTACGAGCAGTACTTC. The encoded protein is CASSRAARAYEQYF.

The gene calls are TRBV7-2 and TRBJ1-5; D perhaps matches TRBD1 (6 bases). This CDR3 comprises 15 residues. Germline CDR1 reads SGHTA; CDR2 reads FQGNSA. V was trimmed by 5 bases and J by 6 bases, leaving 17 bases between them. The CDR3 DNA is TGTGCCAGCAGCACCACAGGGTTAAGACGTCAGCCCCAGCATTTT. This gives the protein CASSTTGLRRQPQHF.

The chain has TRBV30 and TRBJ2-1; 8 bases match TRBD2. J lost 4 bases, V lost 3 bases, and 11 bases had no gene match. The V gene's germline CDR1 is GTSNPN and CDR2 SVGIG (reference sequence). CDR3 length: 16 amino acids. The CDR3 bases are TGTGCCTGGAGGGCTCGCTATAGCGGGGCTTACAATGAGCAGTTCTTC. Its protein is CAWRARYSGAYNEQFF.

This sequence joins TRBV7-8 and TRBJ1-4, with D uncertain. CDR1 is SGHVS, CDR2 FQNEAQ, per germline. This CDR3 has 17 amino acids. The V and J ends lost 3 bases and 4 bases respectively, with 18 bases between them. CDR3 in amino acids: CASSLDPPRSDNEKLFF. CDR3 bases: TGTGCCAGCAGCTTGGATCCTCCCAGGTCAGATAATGAAAAACTGTTTTTT.

The V and J genes are TRBV4-3 and TRBJ2-2, with D possibly matching TRBD2 (6 bases). Germline V gene lookup returns CDR1 LGHNA and CDR2 YSLEER. V was shortened by 3 bases and J by 6 bases, with 8 bases between the two germline ends. This CDR3 comprises 13 residues. The CDR3 DNA sequence: TGCGCCAGCAGCCAGACGGGGGCCGGGGAGCTGTTTTTT. As protein: CASSQTGAGELFF.

The chain is built from TRBV5-4 and TRBJ2-7; 7 positions agree with TRBD2. Germline V gives CDR1 SGHNT, CDR2 YYREEE (reference sequence). The CDR3 is made up of 14 amino acids. The trim removed 0 bases at V and 3 bases at J, leaving 3 bases unmatched. CDR3 in amino acids: CASSLVAGDYEQYF. The CDR3 bases are TGTGCCAGCAGCTTGGTGGCGGGGGACTACGAGCAGTACTTC.

This chain connects TRBV15 to TRBJ1-1; D not resolved. Germline V gene lookup returns CDR1 LNHNV and CDR2 YYDKDF (reference sequence). The CDR3 loop spans 12 amino acids. The V and J ends lost 2 bases and 4 bases respectively, with 5 bases between them. As DNA, the CDR3 is TGTGCCACCAGCAGACGGGGCACTGAAGCTTTCTTT. Translating gives CATSRRGTEAFF.

This clone was observed at least ten times. The CDR3 loop is CASSEVSGGAQETQYF. CDR3 bases: TGTGCCAGCAGTGAAGTTAGCGGGGGGGCGCAGGAGACCCAGTACTTC. This chain links TRBV6-1 with TRBJ2-5; TRBD2 aligns across 11 bases. The CDR3 loop spans 16 amino acids. Germline V gives CDR1 MNHNS, CDR2 SASEGT. Unmatched junction bases numbered 6, after V lost 1 base and J lost 5 bases.

This chain links TRBV7-3 with TRBJ1-1, with D tentatively TRBD1 (6 bases). CDR1 is SGHTA, CDR2 FQGTGA, per germline. Trimming removed 6 bases from V and 5 bases from J, with 13 bases in between. The CDR3 length is 13 residues. The CDR3 sequence is CASSPDRLTEAFF. The CDR3 DNA is TGTGCCAGCAGTCCCGACAGGCTGACTGAAGCTTTCTTT.

This sequence joins TRBV25-1 and TRBJ2-1; D remains ambiguous. The V end lost 4 bases, the J end lost 8 bases, and 15 bases lay between the germline ends. Germline assignment: CDR1 MGHDK and CDR2 SYGVNS. This CDR3 contains 14 residues. The CDR3 bases are TGTGCCAGCAGTGGCCGACACGAGTCGGATGAGCAGTTCTTC. This translates into CASSGRHESDEQFF.

The V and J genes are TRBV15 and TRBJ2-6; D may be TRBD1 (5 bases). Per germline, CDR1 LNHNV and CDR2 YYDKDF (reference sequence). The V end was cut by 0 bases, the J end by 2 bases, with 8 bases between. The CDR3 runs to 16 residues. The CDR3 DNA is TGTGCCACCAGCAGAGATCCCAGGGCTGGGGCCAACGTCCTGACTTTC. Protein product: CATSRDPRAGANVLTF.

This chain uses TRBV19 with TRBJ2-1; 9 bases match TRBD2. There are 15 residues in the CDR3. V lost 5 bases and J lost 2; bases outside the gene matches: 4. Per the germline V gene, CDR1 is LNHDA and CDR2 is SQIVND (reference sequence). CDR3 nucleotide sequence: TGTGCCAGTAGTCCAGCGGGAGGCACCTACAATGAGCAGTTCTTC. This gives the protein CASSPAGGTYNEQFF.

This chain connects TRBV19 to TRBJ1-3, with a tentative D call TRBD1 (5 bases). CDR3 length: 15 residues. Trimming cost V 8 bases and J 0 bases, with 14 bases left between them. Germline V CDR1 and CDR2: LNHDA, SQIVND (reference sequence). This CDR3 is CASGPGPSSGNTIYF. CDR3 DNA sequence: TGTGCCAGTGGACCAGGGCCGAGCTCTGGAAACACCATATATTTT.